Listed here are 23 T cell receptor beta chains from one sample, sequenced in a study of cytomegalovirus exposure and HLA in healthy donors (dated by TCRdb to about 2017). The library came from the immunoSEQ multiplex PCR assay. The multiplex PCR relied on a mix of 60 forward primers for TCR Vbeta segments and 13 reverse primers for TCR Jbeta segments. In its TCRdb copy, this immuneACCESS table keeps in-frame sequences only and misses some clones. Where compared with another copy, unresolved V genes explain less than half of these, and the others have no known cause. In all, the sample holds roughly 130,000 clones, and about two thirds of those were seen once. Around 2.7% of the sample goes to the ten largest clones. The sample was PBMCs. These receptors all come from a woman aged 60-75 years in good health and CMV-seropositive.

The rearrangement links TRBV18 to TRBJ1-1, with a weak D call TRBD1 (5 bases). The V end lost 2 bases, the J end lost 5 bases, and 12 bases lay between the germline ends. The CDR3 is 14 residues long. Germline V CDR1 and CDR2: KGHSH, LQKENI. DNA of the CDR3: TGTGCCAGCTCACCAAGGGGCGCGGGAACTGAAGCTTTCTTT. This gives the protein CASSPRGAGTEAFF.

This clone showed up just once. V usage is TRBV6-1 and J usage is TRBJ1-2; D is ambiguous. The CDR3 has 13 residues. Deletions cut 0 bases from V and 6 bases from J, with 8 bases between. In germline, CDR1 is MNHNS, CDR2 SASEGT. This chain's CDR3 is CASSEAHSHGYTF. The DNA for the CDR3 is TGTGCCAGCAGTGAAGCGCACTCTCATGGCTACACCTTC.

This clone was seen only once. The chain links TRBV7-3 to TRBJ1-1; a weak D match, TRBD1 (5 bases). The CDR3 loop spans 12 amino acids. Germline CDR1 and CDR2: SGHTA and FQGTGA. CDR3 protein: CATGGMNTEAFF. The CDR3 nucleotides read TGTGCGACCGGGGGGATGAACACTGAAGCTTTCTTT.

The chain combines TRBV29-1 with TRBJ1-2; the D gene is possibly TRBD1 (6 bases). CDR3 length: 13 residues. The germline gives CDR1 SQVTM, CDR2 ANQGSEA. Trimming took 4 bases from V and 4 from J, leaving 13 bases between them. CDR3 region: CSVGSGTSYGYTF. The CDR3 DNA follows: TGCAGCGTTGGATCCGGGACAAGCTATGGCTACACCTTC.

V usage is TRBV19 and J usage is TRBJ1-3; 7 nucleotides match TRBD1. Germline CDR1 is LNHDA and CDR2 is SQIVND (reference sequence). The CDR3 is 15 residues long. The V gene end was trimmed by 8 bases and the J gene end by 0 bases; junction bases not matched to a gene: 7. CDR3 protein: CASWGQTFSGNTIYF. The CDR3, as DNA: TGTGCCAGTTGGGGACAGACCTTCTCTGGAAACACCATATATTTT.

The rearrangement links TRBV2 to TRBJ1-5, with 11 bases matching TRBD1. V dropped 7 bases and J dropped 5; count of bases not matched to a gene: 7. The germline gives CDR1 SNHLY, CDR2 FYNNEI. CDR3 length: 15 residues. In DNA, the CDR3 is TGTGCCAGCACCGGGGGACAGGGGGGTTATCAGCCCCAGCATTTT. Encoded protein: CASTGGQGGYQPQHF.

The rearrangement uses TRBV6-1 and TRBJ1-2; D gene ambiguous. Germline V gives CDR1 MNHNS, CDR2 SASEGT. This CDR3 spans 14 amino acids. V lost 0 bases, J lost 2 bases, and 7 bases lay in between. As DNA, the CDR3 is TGTGCCAGCAGTGAAGCGGGCAGGAACTATGGCTACACCTTC. Its protein is CASSEAGRNYGYTF.

This sequence joins TRBV7-9 and TRBJ2-1; 7 bases are a match to TRBD2. The CDR3 loop spans 16 amino acids. Germline V gene data show CDR1 as SEHNR and CDR2 as FQNEAQ (reference sequence). V gave up 5 bases and J gave up 8 bases; unmatched junction bases: 15. CDR3 DNA sequence: TGTGCCAGCAGCCCCACGGGGGGTACCCCCTTTGATGAGCAGTTCTTC. It codes for CASSPTGGTPFDEQFF.

This clone has only a few counts. V gene TRBV6-5 combines with J gene TRBJ2-7; possible D gene TRBD1, 6 bases. V was trimmed by 0 bases and J by 6 bases, leaving 12 bases between them. The germline V gene encodes CDR1 MNHEY and CDR2 SVGAGI. The CDR3 consists of 14 residues. Here the CDR3 DNA reads TGTGCCAGCAGTTACTCGAGTGTAGGGGGCGAGCAGTACTTC. Translated, it gives CASSYSSVGGEQYF.

This clone was recorded a few times. The chain joins TRBV6-1 to TRBJ2-1; 9 bases fit TRBD1. This CDR3 has 15 amino acids. Germline CDR1 and CDR2: MNHNS and SASEGT. V lost 4 bases, J lost 4 bases, and 5 bases stayed unmatched. CDR3 region: CASSVGTGWYNEQFF. The DNA for the CDR3 is TGTGCCAGCAGTGTTGGGACAGGGTGGTACAATGAGCAGTTCTTC.

This clone was seen only a few times. The V call is TRBV2, the J call TRBJ1-2; D call uncertain. The germline V gene has CDR1 SNHLY and CDR2 FYNNEI. The germline V and J ends were trimmed by 8 bases and 7 bases, with 11 bases remaining between them. CDR3 size: 11 residues. The CDR3, as DNA: TGTGCCAGCTCACCCTATGGTGGCTACACCTTC. It yields the protein CASSPYGGYTF.

This clone was observed a handful of times. This sequence joins TRBV6-1 and TRBJ2-7; no definite D call. V lost 4 bases, J lost 3 bases, and 19 bases lay in between. This CDR3 spans 16 amino acids. The germline V gene has CDR1 MNHNS and CDR2 SASEGT. This CDR3 is CASSGFRQTYLYEQYF. DNA of the CDR3: TGTGCCAGCAGTGGGTTCAGGCAGACGTATCTCTACGAGCAGTACTTC.

J is TRBJ1-2 and V is TRBV10-3; 8 positions agree with TRBD1. With 4 bases clipped from V and 8 bases from J, the junction kept 12 bases outside the gene matches. Germline-derived CDR1 and CDR2 are ENHRY and SYGVKD. The CDR3 is 15 amino acids. CDR3 amino acids: CAISAGTGGVQGYTF. CDR3 bases: TGTGCCATCAGTGCCGGGACAGGAGGGGTGCAAGGCTACACCTTC.

The count of this clone is one. V usage is TRBV5-1 and J usage is TRBJ1-4, with 11 bases that match TRBD1. V lost 0 bases to trimming and J lost 8 bases; unmatched junction nucleotides: 0. The CDR3 is made up of 14 amino acids. Germline V gives CDR1 SGHRS, CDR2 YFSETQ. This CDR3 is CASSLGTGGEKLFF. CDR3 coding DNA: TGCGCCAGCAGCTTGGGGACAGGGGGCGAAAAACTGTTTTTT.

This rearrangement joins TRBV19 to TRBJ1-1; D is uncertain. CDR3 length equals 13 residues. Germline V gives CDR1 LNHDA, CDR2 SQIVND (reference sequence). The ends were cut back, 5 bases at V and 1 base at J, with 8 bases in the middle. The CDR3 sequence is CASSWAPNTEAFF. CDR3 nucleotides: TGTGCCAGTAGTTGGGCCCCGAACACTGAAGCTTTCTTT.

This clone appeared a few times. The chain joins TRBV18 to TRBJ1-3, with 7 positions matching TRBD1. Germline trimming cut 1 base from V and 3 bases from J; bases unmatched to any gene: 3. CDR3 length equals 15 residues. The germline gives CDR1 KGHSH, CDR2 LQKENI. As DNA, the CDR3 is TGTGCCAGCTCACCACAGGGGGCGGTTGGAAACACCATATATTTT. It translates to CASSPQGAVGNTIYF.

This clone occurred a few times. CDR3 sequence reads: CSVEVGHQKETQYF. CDR3 in DNA: TGCAGCGTTGAAGTCGGACATCAGAAAGAGACCCAGTACTTC. The chain joins TRBV29-1 to TRBJ2-5, with a weak D call TRBD1 (5 bases). Deletions cut 1 base from V and 3 bases from J, with 12 bases between. The CDR3 covers 14 residues. Germline assignment: CDR1 SQVTM and CDR2 ANQGSEA.

This rearrangement joins TRBV15 to TRBJ1-6; a weak D match, TRBD1 (5 bases). CDR3 size: 15 residues. The V gene lost 0 bases and the J gene lost 10 bases, with 13 bases spanning the gap. Germline values: CDR1 LNHNV, CDR2 YYDKDF (reference sequence). In DNA, the CDR3 is TGTGCCACCAGCAGAGATCGGGGGTCGGGGTCACCCCTCCACTTT. Translated, it gives CATSRDRGSGSPLHF.

This chain connects TRBV6-1 to TRBJ2-5; 10 bases match TRBD1. Per the germline V gene, CDR1 is MNHNS and CDR2 is SASEGT. Losses at the gene ends were 6 bases for V and 4 bases for J; bases not matched to a gene: 2. The CDR3 spans 13 residues. CDR3 protein: CASRGTGVETQYF. CDR3 DNA sequence: TGTGCCAGCAGGGGGACAGGGGTAGAGACCCAGTACTTC.

V is TRBV5-1 and J is TRBJ1-1; a possible D gene is TRBD1 (6 bases). Germline V gene data show CDR1 as SGHRS and CDR2 as YFSETQ. The CDR3 has 13 amino acids. The V end lost 2 bases, the J end lost 7 bases, and 12 bases lay between the germline ends. This chain's CDR3 is CASSFPDSFEAFF. CDR3 nucleotides: TGCGCCAGCAGCTTCCCGGACAGCTTTGAAGCTTTCTTT.

The genes are TRBV6-5 and TRBJ1-1, with a weak D call TRBD1 (6 bases). The CDR3 length is 14 residues. Per the germline V gene, CDR1 is MNHEY and CDR2 is SVGAGI. The V and J ends lost 2 bases and 2 bases respectively, with 9 bases between them. In DNA, the CDR3 is TGTGCCAGCAGTTACCGGGGGGCAAACACTGAAGCTTTCTTT. It specifies CASSYRGANTEAFF.

Comments on this clone: This specimen includes other DNA sequences encoding the same CDR3. The rearrangement joins TRBV5-4 to TRBJ1-1, with a possible D match to TRBD1 (5 bases). V shed 4 bases and J shed 0 bases, with 10 bases lying between them. There are 14 residues in the CDR3. Per germline, CDR1 SGHNT and CDR2 YYREEE (reference sequence). Written as DNA, the CDR3 is TGTGCCAGCAGCCTCCAAGGGGTGAACACTGAAGCTTTCTTT. It codes for CASSLQGVNTEAFF.

A few counts support this clone. This rearrangement joins TRBV7-3 to TRBJ2-1; 11 nucleotides align to TRBD2. CDR1 SGHTA and CDR2 FQGTGA come from the germline V gene. CDR3 length: 16 amino acids. The V gene end was trimmed by 4 bases and the J gene end by 6 bases; junction bases not matched to a gene: 8. The CDR3 region is CASSSLAGGPLNEQFF. In nucleotides, the CDR3 is TGTGCCAGCAGCTCGTTAGCGGGGGGGCCCCTCAATGAGCAGTTCTTC.